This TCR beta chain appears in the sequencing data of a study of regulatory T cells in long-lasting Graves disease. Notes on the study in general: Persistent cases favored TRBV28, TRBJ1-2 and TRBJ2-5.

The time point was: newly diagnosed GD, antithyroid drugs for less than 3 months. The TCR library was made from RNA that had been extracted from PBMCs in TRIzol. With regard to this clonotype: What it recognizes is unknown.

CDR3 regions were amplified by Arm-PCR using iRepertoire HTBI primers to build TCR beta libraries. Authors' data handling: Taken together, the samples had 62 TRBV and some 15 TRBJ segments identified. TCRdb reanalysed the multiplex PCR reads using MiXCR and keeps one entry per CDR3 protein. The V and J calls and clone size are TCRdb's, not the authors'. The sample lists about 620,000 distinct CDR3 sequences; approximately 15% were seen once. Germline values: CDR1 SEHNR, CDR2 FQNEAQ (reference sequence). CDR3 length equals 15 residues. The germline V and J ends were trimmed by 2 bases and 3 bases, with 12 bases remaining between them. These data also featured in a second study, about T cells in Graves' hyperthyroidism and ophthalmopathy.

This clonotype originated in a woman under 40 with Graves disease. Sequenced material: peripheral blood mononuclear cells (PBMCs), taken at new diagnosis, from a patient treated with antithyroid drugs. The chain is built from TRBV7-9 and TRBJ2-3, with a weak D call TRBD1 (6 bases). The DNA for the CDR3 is TGTGCCAGCAGCTTAACCCCACAGGGAACAGATACGCAGTATTTT. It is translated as CASSLTPQGTDTQYF.